The sequence of this T cell receptor (beta chain) was determined in a study of cytomegalovirus exposure and HLA in healthy donors. General observations from the study: Later work showed greater clonal expansion in HLA-associated TCR beta chains than in equally common others.

Remarks on this clone: Its antigen is not identified.

PCR primers comprised 60 Vbeta and 13 Jbeta primers. In the original processing: The authors later counted about 80 million unique TCR beta chains, roughly 11 million of them shared. TCRdb's copy holds only in-frame clones and misses some; the assay was immunoSEQ multiplex PCR. V, J and clone size are taken as reported in that table, and D and trimming were inferred from the DNA itself. The data hold roughly 190,000 clones, with roughly 86% observed a single time. CDR3 length equals 16 residues. The V and J ends lost 0 bases and 6 bases respectively, with 18 bases between them. The germline CDR1 and CDR2 sequences are KGHSH and LQKENI. The donors (healthy individuals) were bone marrow donors.

The receptor was derived from a woman younger than 35 in good health and CMV-seronegative. The sequencing input was PBMCs. The V call is TRBV18, the J call TRBJ2-7; TRBD2 might be the D (6 bases). In nucleotides, the CDR3 is TGTGCCAGCTCACCACCTAATTCGGGGGAAGTACCCGAGCAGTACTTC. It specifies CASSPPNSGEVPEQYF.